Listed below are T cell receptor beta chains from one sample, sequenced in a study of beta chain features in type 1 diabetes. Assay used: immunoSEQ multiplex PCR; TCRdb lists only in-frame clones, some missing. The sample lists 160,000 or so clones, about 8.1% occurring once. The sequencing sample was made of central memory CD4+ T cells from blood. The receptors were sampled from a woman younger than 35 with type 1 diabetes. The CDR3 runs from the conserved cysteine through the conserved F or W. D genes are given only for firm matches. Only part of the rows carry a size: once, few, many, or a class if the clone is expanded.

V gene	clone size	D gene	J gene	CDR3 protein	CDR3 DNA
TRBV4-1	.	.	TRBJ2-3	CASSPKLGPSADTQYF	TGCGCCAGCAGCCCGAAGTTGGGGCCTAGCGCAGATACGCAGTATTTT
TRBV5-1	few	TRBD2	TRBJ2-3	CASSLASGVGDTQYF	TGCGCCAGCAGCTTGGCTAGCGGGGTCGGAGATACGCAGTATTTT
TRBV7-9	.	TRBD1	TRBJ1-2	CASSHGTGANYGYTF	TGTGCCAGCAGCCACGGGACAGGGGCTAACTATGGCTACACCTTC
TRBV6-6	few	TRBD1	TRBJ1-4	CASSRGHGEKLFF	TGTGCCAGCAGCAGGGGGCATGGGGAAAAACTGTTTTTT
TRBV19	few	.	TRBJ1-1	CASSRGHMSNTEAFF	TGTGCCAGTAGTAGGGGACATATGTCGAACACTGAAGCTTTCTTT
TRBV5-1	.	TRBD1	TRBJ2-7	CASFPGTGAYEQYF	TGCGCTTCCTTCCCGGGGACAGGGGCCTACGAGCAGTACTTC
TRBV18	few	.	TRBJ2-7	CASSPAGSGGEQYF	TGTGCCAGCTCCCCGGCCGGATCCGGGGGCGAGCAGTACTTC
TRBV21-1	.	.	TRBJ2-7	CASSKLPGEYTNEQYF	TGTGCCAGCAGCAAACTGCCGGGAGAATATACGAACGAGCAGTACTTC
TRBV28	few	.	TRBJ2-7	CASSGRTVVYEQYF	TGTGCCAGCAGTGGGCGGACAGTAGTGTACGAGCAGTACTTC
TRBV28	few	.	TRBJ1-2	CASSFKGYGYTF	TGTGCCAGCAGTTTCAAGGGGTATGGCTACACCTTC
TRBV5-1	.	.	TRBJ2-1	CASSGGFYNEQFF	TGCGCCAGCAGCGGCGGATTCTACAATGAGCAGTTCTTC
TRBV5-4	.	TRBD2	TRBJ2-3	CASSPGGSGGRLTDTQYF	TGTGCCAGCAGCCCGGGGGGTAGCGGCGGCCGACTCACAGATACGCAGTATTTT
TRBV15	.	TRBD2	TRBJ2-7	CATSTNLAGGSYEQYF	TGTGCCACCAGCACGAACTTAGCGGGGGGTTCCTACGAGCAGTACTTC
TRBV6-6	many	TRBD2	TRBJ2-1	CASLSAGGFNEQFF	TGTGCCAGCCTCTCGGCGGGAGGATTCAATGAGCAGTTCTTC
TRBV18	.	.	TRBJ2-7	CASSPIGLSGVHEQYF	TGTGCCAGCTCACCAATAGGACTATCGGGAGTCCACGAGCAGTACTTC
TRBV7-9	.	.	TRBJ2-7	CASSSGEGHEQYF	TGTGCCAGCAGCTCGGGTGAGGGCCACGAGCAGTACTTC
TRBV7-3	.	.	TRBJ2-3	CASSLAGTYSTDTQYF	TGTGCCAGCAGCCTTGCCGGGACATATAGCACAGATACGCAGTATTTT
TRBV7-2	.	.	TRBJ2-5	CASSSMGGKETQYF	TGTGCCAGCAGCTCAATGGGCGGGAAAGAGACCCAGTACTTC
TRBV5-1	few	TRBD2	TRBJ2-7	CASSSGGTSGAYEQYF	TGCGCCAGCAGCTCTGGAGGGACTAGCGGAGCCTACGAGCAGTACTTC
TRBV11-3	.	TRBD1	TRBJ2-1	CASSLTGQGMGEQFF	TGTGCCAGCAGCCTTACCGGACAGGGTATGGGGGAGCAGTTCTTC
TRBV19	.	TRBD2	TRBJ2-1	CASRPRLAGSYNEQFF	TGTGCCAGTAGGCCCCGACTAGCGGGTTCGTACAATGAGCAGTTCTTC
TRBV19	few	TRBD2	TRBJ2-7	CATKRGPSYEQYF	TGTGCCACAAAGCGGGGGCCCTCCTACGAGCAGTACTTC
TRBV7-9	.	.	TRBJ2-1	CASSLVNNEQFF	TGTGCCAGCAGCTTAGTTAACAATGAGCAGTTCTTC
TRBV29-1	few	.	TRBJ2-7	CSVVRGLSYEQYF	TGCAGCGTTGTAAGGGGCCTCTCCTACGAGCAGTACTTC
TRBV6-5	many	TRBD1	TRBJ1-1	CASRRQGEAFF	TGTGCCAGCAGGCGACAGGGGGAAGCTTTCTTT